The 25 T cell receptor beta chains presented below share a single source sample, sequenced in a study of shared clonotypes between healthy human individuals. CD45RO-negative CD8 cells positively selected for CCR7 made up the naive population, which excluded terminally differentiated effector memory CD45RA+ cells. The data were produced by immunoSEQ multiplex PCR, yet TCRdb's version contains in-frame clones alone and is incomplete. Of about 1,900,000 clones listed, about 95% are singletons. What was sequenced was naive CD8+ T cells sorted from blood. These receptors all stem from a man aged 18 to 30 in good health.

This chain connects TRBV5-5 to TRBJ1-3, with D hard to call. From germline, CDR1 is SGHKS and CDR2 YYEKEE (reference sequence). Trimming removed 4 bases at V and 3 bases at J, with 17 bases between. The CDR3 runs to 16 residues. In DNA form, the CDR3 reads TGTGCCAGCAGCCCGGACGTAGTTTCCTTTGGAAACACCATATATTTT. It specifies CASSPDVVSFGNTIYF. Using reference TRBV5-5 and TRBJ1-3 for the parts outside the CDR3, the full variable domain is DAGVTQSPTHLIKTRGQQVTLRCSPISGHKSVSWYQQVLGQGPQFIFQYYEKEERGRGNFPDRFSARQFPNYSSELNVNALLLGDSALYLCASSPDVVSFGNTIYFGEGSWLTVV.

The rearrangement links TRBV12-5 to TRBJ1-5; TRBD1 is a possible D gene (5 bases). Germline-derived CDR1 and CDR2 are LGHNT and FRNRAP. Trimming left V 4 bases short and J 4 bases short, with 11 bases between. The CDR3 has 14 residues. CDR3 sequence: CASGWGELNQPQHF. The CDR3 DNA is TGTGCTAGTGGTTGGGGGGAGTTGAATCAGCCCCAGCATTTT.

A remark on this clone: The junction differs from germline at one of its ends, possibly a read error. This chain links TRBV7-9 with TRBJ1-3; TRBD1 agrees at 8 bases. This CDR3 is built from 14 residues. Germline lookup yields CDR1 SEHNR and CDR2 FQNEAQ (reference sequence). The DNA of the CDR3 is TGTGTCAGCAGGGACAGGAACTCTGGAAACACCATATATTTT. Translation: CVSRDRNSGNTIYF.

The chain couples TRBV5-6 to TRBJ1-5; D remains unclear. The CDR3 runs to 14 residues. The germline V gene has CDR1 SGHDT and CDR2 YYEEEE. V lost 0 bases, J lost 5 bases, and 9 bases lay in between. The CDR3 coding sequence is TGTGCCAGCAGCTTGGGTTACGGGGATCAGCCCCAGCATTTT. This gives the protein CASSLGYGDQPQHF.

To note about this clone: The sample contains more than one DNA sequence encoding this CDR3. The J gene is TRBJ2-2, the V gene TRBV28; tentatively, D is TRBD1 (6 bases). The V end lost 6 bases, the J end lost 1 base, and 9 bases lay between the germline ends. Germline lookup yields CDR1 MDHEN and CDR2 SYDVKM. This CDR3 has 14 amino acids. The CDR3 DNA reads TGTGCCAGCAGCCTGGGACAGAACACCGGGGAGCTGTTTTTT. It specifies CASSLGQNTGELFF.

V and J are TRBV6-6 and TRBJ1-1; a weak D match, TRBD1 (5 bases). Germline assignment: CDR1 MNHNY and CDR2 SVGAGI (reference sequence). V gave up 7 bases and J gave up 5 bases, with 20 bases separating them. This CDR3 contains 15 residues. The CDR3 spells CASKSRDGWGTEAFF. The CDR3 DNA reads as TGTGCCAGCAAATCGAGAGACGGGTGGGGGACTGAAGCTTTCTTT.

The chain has TRBV6-6 and TRBJ2-7; D gene unclear. Trimming stripped 2 bases from V and 6 bases from J, with 11 bases between. The V gene's germline CDR1 is MNHNY and CDR2 SVGAGI (reference sequence). CDR3 length: 13 amino acids. The CDR3 DNA reads as TGTGCCAGCAGTTACGAAGGGTTCGTCGAGCAGTACTTC. Translated: CASSYEGFVEQYF.

This rearrangement joins TRBV5-5 to TRBJ2-5; 7 bases map to TRBD1. Germline V gene sequence: CDR1 SGHKS, CDR2 YYEKEE (reference sequence). The CDR3 is 14 amino acids. The V gene end was trimmed by 5 bases and the J gene end by 2 bases; junction bases not matched to a gene: 6. DNA for the CDR3: TGTGCCAGCAGGAAGACAGGGAATCAAGAGACCCAGTACTTC. Translated: CASRKTGNQETQYF.

This chain connects TRBV2 to TRBJ2-3, with 7 bases lining up with TRBD2. Germline CDR1 is SNHLY and CDR2 is FYNNEI. The CDR3 runs to 17 residues. V lost 6 bases to trimming and J lost 0 bases; unmatched junction nucleotides: 12. The CDR3 region has the DNA TGTGCCAGCAGCCTACCTAAGAGCGGGACCAGCACAGATACGCAGTATTTT. Its protein is CASSLPKSGTSTDTQYF.

The CDR3 DNA reads TGCGCCAGCTCCCCGACAGGGGTCTCCGAAGCTTTCTTT. This codes for CASSPTGVSEAFF. The chain joins TRBV4-1 to TRBJ1-1, with 8 positions matching TRBD1. V was pared by 8 bases and J by 8 bases, with 10 bases of the junction left unmatched. Germline values: CDR1 MGHRA, CDR2 YSYEKL. CDR3 size: 13 residues.

The chain carries TRBV4-1 and TRBJ1-1, with TRBD1 as a possible D gene (5 bases). CDR3 length: 16 amino acids. The V gene lost 0 bases and the J gene lost 0 bases, with 11 bases spanning the gap. Germline CDR1 MGHRA, CDR2 YSYEKL. CDR3 DNA sequence: TGCGCCAGCAGCCAAGAGAAGGGACGCATGAACACTGAAGCTTTCTTT. Translation: CASSQEKGRMNTEAFF.

As concerns this clone: At one end the junction does not follow the germline gene, possibly because of a read error. V usage is TRBV29-1 and J usage is TRBJ2-1, with 15 bases matching TRBD2. This CDR3 comprises 17 residues. The V gene's germline CDR1 is SQVTM and CDR2 ANQGSEA. The CDR3 sequence: CSVEGLAGGLNLDEQFF. Here the CDR3 DNA reads TGCAGCGTAGAAGGACTAGCGGGGGGGCTAAACTTGGATGAGCAGTTCTTC.

This clone occurred once. The chain is built from TRBV6-1 and TRBJ2-1, with D maybe TRBD2 (6 bases). CDR1 and CDR2 from the germline V gene are MNHNS and SASEGT. Trimming cost V 0 bases and J 2 bases, with 8 bases left between them. The CDR3 totals 15 residues. CDR3 coding DNA: TGTGCCAGCAGTGAAGCGGGGGGAACCTACAATGAGCAGTTCTTC. This codes for CASSEAGGTYNEQFF.

The chain links TRBV5-6 to TRBJ2-7; D not resolved. The CDR3 runs 12 residues. Germline CDR1 SGHDT, CDR2 YYEEEE. The V gene lost 0 bases and the J gene lost 6 bases, with 7 bases spanning the gap. The CDR3 sequence is CASSLETLEQYF. In DNA, the CDR3 is TGTGCCAGCAGCTTGGAAACCCTCGAGCAGTACTTC.

This chain connects TRBV6-6 to TRBJ1-5, with D perhaps TRBD1 (5 bases). V was shortened by 0 bases and J by 6 bases, with 9 bases between the two germline ends. This CDR3 is built from 14 residues. CDR1 is MNHNY and CDR2 is SVGAGI in the germline V gene (reference sequence). This CDR3 is CASSYSEGTQPQHF. In DNA form, the CDR3 reads TGTGCCAGCAGTTACTCGGAAGGGACTCAGCCCCAGCATTTT.

The chain combines TRBV11-2 with TRBJ1-1, with 8 bases that match TRBD1. The CDR3 runs 16 residues. V trimming: 1 base; J trimming: 1 base; junction bases outside the gene matches: 5. The germline CDR1 and CDR2 sequences are SGHAT and FQNNGV. DNA for the CDR3: TGTGCCAGCAGCTTAGGATGGGGACAGGCGAACACTGAAGCTTTCTTT. This gives the protein CASSLGWGQANTEAFF.

The chain employs TRBV7-8 and TRBJ2-7, with D tentatively TRBD2 (5 bases). The CDR3 has 13 residues. Germline V CDR1 and CDR2: SGHVS, FQNEAQ. Trimming left V 1 base short and J 4 bases short, with 8 bases between. The CDR3 sequence is CASSLVSGYEQYF. The CDR3 DNA is TGTGCCAGCAGCTTAGTGTCGGGGTACGAGCAGTACTTC.

In regard to this clone: Other DNA variants within this sample encode the same CDR3. The chain couples TRBV30 to TRBJ2-7; D call uncertain. CDR3 length: 12 amino acids. V lost 2 bases and J lost 7, with 12 bases in between. Germline loops: CDR1 GTSNPN, CDR2 SVGIG (reference sequence). In nucleotides, the CDR3 is TGTGCCTGGAGTCGAGACGGCTATGAGCAGTACTTC. Protein product: CAWSRDGYEQYF.

The rearrangement uses TRBV5-4 and TRBJ2-7; a weak D match, TRBD2 (5 bases). The CDR3 loop spans 13 amino acids. Germline assignment: CDR1 SGHNT and CDR2 YYREEE (reference sequence). V lost 2 bases and J 5 bases, leaving 11 bases between the germline ends. The CDR3 DNA reads as TGTGCCAGCAGCTTTGCCGGGGTCGACGAGCAGTACTTC. This gives the protein CASSFAGVDEQYF.

This clone has a single count. The chain links TRBV4-3 to TRBJ1-5; 8 bases line up with TRBD1. Looked up from germline, CDR1 is LGHNA and CDR2 is YSLEER. The CDR3 spans 16 residues. J was trimmed by 1 base and V by 0 bases; bases with no gene match: 2. CDR3 sequence (DNA): TGCGCCAGCAGCCAAGATGGACAGGGAAGCAATCAGCCCCAGCATTTT. Residues: CASSQDGQGSNQPQHF.

This clone was seen just once. This chain joins TRBV9 and TRBJ1-1, with a possible D match to TRBD1 (5 bases). The V end was cut by 2 bases, the J end by 7 bases, with 18 bases between. From germline, CDR1 is SGDLS and CDR2 YYNGEE. The CDR3 loop spans 15 amino acids. The CDR3 reads CASSVGEGLEGEAFF. Here the CDR3 DNA reads TGTGCCAGCAGCGTGGGGGAGGGGTTGGAGGGTGAAGCTTTCTTT. Complete variable domain (other parts from reference TRBV9 and TRBJ1-1): DSGVTQTPKHLITATGQRVTLRCSPRSGDLSVYWYQQSLDQGLQFLIQYYNGEERAKGNILERFSAQQFPDLHSELNLSSLELGDSALYFCASSVGEGLEGEAFFGQGTRLTVV.

J is TRBJ2-7 and V is TRBV6-5, with D maybe TRBD2 (6 bases). CDR3 length: 13 residues. Germline loops: CDR1 MNHEY, CDR2 SVGAGI. V was shortened by 4 bases and J by 4 bases, with 11 bases between the two germline ends. The CDR3 here is CASSSGGWYEQYF. For the CDR3, the DNA is TGTGCCAGCAGTTCCGGAGGGTGGTACGAGCAGTACTTC.

The chain is built from TRBV7-9 and TRBJ2-7; perhaps TRBD2 as D (5 bases). V was cut by 7 bases and J by 1 base, with 17 bases left in between. In germline, CDR1 is SEHNR, CDR2 FQNEAQ (reference sequence). The CDR3 sequence is 15 residues long. CDR3 sequence: CASKAGSSGSYEQYF. The CDR3 DNA reads TGTGCCAGCAAGGCGGGCTCGTCTGGGTCCTACGAGCAGTACTTC.

The CDR3: CASSLWAGGPNEQFF. CDR3 bases: TGCGCCAGCAGCCTATGGGCGGGAGGGCCCAATGAGCAGTTCTTC. The chain is built from TRBV4-3 and TRBJ2-1; 9 nucleotides line up with TRBD2. Trimming at V came to 4 bases and at J to 6 bases, leaving 7 bases not matched to a gene. Germline V gene sequence: CDR1 LGHNA, CDR2 YSLEER. This CDR3 region has 15 residues.

V is TRBV4-3 and J is TRBJ2-1; D unresolved. This CDR3 region has 15 residues. V lost 1 base to trimming and J lost 4 bases, with 11 bases between them. CDR1 is LGHNA, CDR2 YSLEER, per germline. The CDR3 here is CASSQGRDMYNEQFF. In nucleotides, the CDR3 is TGCGCCAGCAGCCAAGGCCGAGACATGTACAATGAGCAGTTCTTC.